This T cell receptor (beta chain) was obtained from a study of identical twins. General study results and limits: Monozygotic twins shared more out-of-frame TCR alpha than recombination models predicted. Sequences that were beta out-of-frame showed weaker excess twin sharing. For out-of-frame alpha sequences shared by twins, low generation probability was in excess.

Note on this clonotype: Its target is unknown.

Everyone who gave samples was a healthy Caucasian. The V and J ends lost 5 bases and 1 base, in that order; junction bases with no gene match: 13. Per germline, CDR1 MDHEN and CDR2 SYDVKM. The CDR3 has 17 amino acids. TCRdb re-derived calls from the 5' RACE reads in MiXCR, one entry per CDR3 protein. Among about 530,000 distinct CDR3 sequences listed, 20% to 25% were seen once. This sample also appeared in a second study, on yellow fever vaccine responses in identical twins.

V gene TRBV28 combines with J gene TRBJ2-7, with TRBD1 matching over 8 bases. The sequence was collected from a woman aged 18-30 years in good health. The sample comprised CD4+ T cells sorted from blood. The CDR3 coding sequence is TGTGCCAGCAGTCCAAGTGGGTACAGGGGGACTTCCTACGAGCAGTACTTC. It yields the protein CASSPSGYRGTSYEQYF.